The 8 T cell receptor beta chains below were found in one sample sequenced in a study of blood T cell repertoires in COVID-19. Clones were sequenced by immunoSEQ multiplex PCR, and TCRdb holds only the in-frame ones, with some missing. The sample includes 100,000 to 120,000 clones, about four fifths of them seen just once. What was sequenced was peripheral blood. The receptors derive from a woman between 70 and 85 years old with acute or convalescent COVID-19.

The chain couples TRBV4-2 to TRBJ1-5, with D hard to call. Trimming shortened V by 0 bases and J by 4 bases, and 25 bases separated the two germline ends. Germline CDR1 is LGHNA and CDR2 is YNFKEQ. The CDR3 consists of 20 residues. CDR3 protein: CASSQDPLTAGLGLNQPQHF. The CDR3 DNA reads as TGTGCCAGCAGCCAAGATCCCCTGACTGCGGGGTTAGGGTTAAATCAGCCCCAGCATTTT.

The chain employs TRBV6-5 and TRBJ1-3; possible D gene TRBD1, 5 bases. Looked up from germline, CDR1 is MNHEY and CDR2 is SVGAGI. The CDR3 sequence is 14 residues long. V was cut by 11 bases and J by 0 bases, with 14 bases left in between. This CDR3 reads CACFPGGSGNTIYF. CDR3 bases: TGTGCCTGCTTCCCCGGGGGCTCTGGAAACACCATATATTTT.

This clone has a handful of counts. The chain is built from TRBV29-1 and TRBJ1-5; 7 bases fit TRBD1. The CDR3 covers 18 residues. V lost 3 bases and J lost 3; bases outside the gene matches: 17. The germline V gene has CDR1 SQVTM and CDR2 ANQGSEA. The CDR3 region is CSVERTGQQEGDNQPQHF. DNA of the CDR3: TGCAGCGTTGAGAGGACGGGACAGCAAGAAGGGGACAATCAGCCCCAGCATTTT. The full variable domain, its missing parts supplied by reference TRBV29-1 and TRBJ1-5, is SAVISQKPSRDICQRGTSLTIQCQVDSQVTMMFWYRQQPGQSLTLIATANQGSEATYESGFVIDKFPISRPNLTFSTLTVSNMSPEDSSIYLCSVERTGQQEGDNQPQHFGDGTRLSIL.

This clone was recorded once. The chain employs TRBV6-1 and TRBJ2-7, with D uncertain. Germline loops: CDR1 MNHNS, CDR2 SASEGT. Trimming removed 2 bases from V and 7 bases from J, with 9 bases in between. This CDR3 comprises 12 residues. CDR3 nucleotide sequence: TGTGCCAGCAGTGAATTGCTATATGAGCAGTACTTC. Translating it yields CASSELLYEQYF.

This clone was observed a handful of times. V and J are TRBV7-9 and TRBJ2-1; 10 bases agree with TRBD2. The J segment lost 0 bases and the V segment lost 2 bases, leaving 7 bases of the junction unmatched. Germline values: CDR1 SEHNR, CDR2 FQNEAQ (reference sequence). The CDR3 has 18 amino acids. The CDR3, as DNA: TGTGCCAGCAGCTTACTAGGACTAGCGGTTTCCTCCTACAATGAGCAGTTCTTC. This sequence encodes CASSLLGLAVSSYNEQFF. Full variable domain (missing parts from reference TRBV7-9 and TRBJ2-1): DTGVSQNPRHKITKRGQNVTFRCDPISEHNRLYWYRQTLGQGPEFLTYFQNEAQLEKSRLLSDRFSAERPKGSFSTLEIQRTEQGDSAMYLCASSLLGLAVSSYNEQFFGPGTRLTVL.

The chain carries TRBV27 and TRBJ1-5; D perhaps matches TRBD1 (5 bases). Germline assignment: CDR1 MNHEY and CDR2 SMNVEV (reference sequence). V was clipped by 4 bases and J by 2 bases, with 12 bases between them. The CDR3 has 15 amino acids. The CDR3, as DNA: TGTGCCAGCAGTTCGGGGGTCAATGGCAATCAGCCCCAGCATTTT. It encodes CASSSGVNGNQPQHF.

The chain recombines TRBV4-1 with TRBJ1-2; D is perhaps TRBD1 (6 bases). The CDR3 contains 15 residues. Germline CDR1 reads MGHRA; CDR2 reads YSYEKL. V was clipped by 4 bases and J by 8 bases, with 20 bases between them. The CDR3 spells CASSRIYGTRGGYTF. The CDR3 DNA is TGCGCCAGCAGCCGGATTTACGGGACACGAGGCGGCTACACCTTC.

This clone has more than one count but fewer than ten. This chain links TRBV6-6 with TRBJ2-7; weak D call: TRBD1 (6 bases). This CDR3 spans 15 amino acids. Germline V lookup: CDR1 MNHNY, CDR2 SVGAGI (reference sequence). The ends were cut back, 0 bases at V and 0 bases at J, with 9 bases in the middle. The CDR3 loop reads CASSYSRGFSYEQYF. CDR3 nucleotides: TGTGCCAGCAGTTACTCTAGGGGGTTCTCCTACGAGCAGTACTTC.